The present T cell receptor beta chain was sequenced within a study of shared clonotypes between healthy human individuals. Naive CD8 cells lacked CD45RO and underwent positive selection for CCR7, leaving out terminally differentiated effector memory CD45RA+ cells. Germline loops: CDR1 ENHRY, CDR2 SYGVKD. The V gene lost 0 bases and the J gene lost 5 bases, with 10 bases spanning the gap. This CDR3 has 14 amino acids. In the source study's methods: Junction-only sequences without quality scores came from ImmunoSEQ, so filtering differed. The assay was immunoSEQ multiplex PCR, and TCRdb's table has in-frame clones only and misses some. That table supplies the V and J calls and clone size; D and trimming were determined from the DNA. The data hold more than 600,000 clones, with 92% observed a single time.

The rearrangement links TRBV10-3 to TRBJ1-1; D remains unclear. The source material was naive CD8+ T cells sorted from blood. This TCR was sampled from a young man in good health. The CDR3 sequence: CAISESPGRTEAFF. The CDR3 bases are TGTGCCATCAGTGAGTCCCCCGGACGGACTGAAGCTTTCTTT.